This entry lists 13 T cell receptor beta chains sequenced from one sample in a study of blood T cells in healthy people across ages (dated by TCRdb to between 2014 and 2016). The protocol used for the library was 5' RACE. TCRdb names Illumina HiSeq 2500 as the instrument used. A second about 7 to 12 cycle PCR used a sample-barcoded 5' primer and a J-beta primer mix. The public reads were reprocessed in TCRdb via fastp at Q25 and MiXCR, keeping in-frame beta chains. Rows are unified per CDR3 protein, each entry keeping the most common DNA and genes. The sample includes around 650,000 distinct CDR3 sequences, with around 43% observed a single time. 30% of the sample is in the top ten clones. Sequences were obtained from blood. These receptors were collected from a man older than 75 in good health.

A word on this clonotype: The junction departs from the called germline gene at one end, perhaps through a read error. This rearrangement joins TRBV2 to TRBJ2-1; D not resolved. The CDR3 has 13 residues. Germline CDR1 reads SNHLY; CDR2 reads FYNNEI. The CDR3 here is CASRVSLSNKQFF. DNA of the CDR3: TGTGCCAGCAGGGTGTCCCTCTCCAATAAGCAGTTCTTC. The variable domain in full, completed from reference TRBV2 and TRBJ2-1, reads EPEVTQTPSHQVTQMGQEVILRCVPISNHLYFYWYRQILGQKVEFLVSFYNNEISEKSEIFDDQFSVERPDGSNFTLKIRSTKLEDSAMYFCASRVSLSNKQFFGPGTRLTVL.

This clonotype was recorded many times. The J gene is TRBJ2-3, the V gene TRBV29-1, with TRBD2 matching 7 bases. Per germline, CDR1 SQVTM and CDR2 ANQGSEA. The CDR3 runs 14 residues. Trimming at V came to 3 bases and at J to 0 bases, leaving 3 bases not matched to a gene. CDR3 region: CSVEAGESTDTQYF. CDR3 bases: TGCAGCGTTGAGGCGGGGGAGAGCACAGATACGCAGTATTTT.

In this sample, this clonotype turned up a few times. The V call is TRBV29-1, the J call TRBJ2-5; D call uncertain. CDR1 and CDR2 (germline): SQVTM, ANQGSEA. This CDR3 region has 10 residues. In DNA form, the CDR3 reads TGCCGCGGAAGGCAAGAGACCCAGTACTTC. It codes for CRGRQETQYF.

The CDR3 DNA reads TGTGCCAGCAGCCAAGGGGCACATCCCTCAGGCGAGCAGTACTTC. Protein product: CASSQGAHPSGEQYF. The chain joins TRBV11-2 to TRBJ2-4, with a tentative D call TRBD1 (5 bases). The DNA matches TRBJ2-7 better at its end, which makes the J call doubtful. Germline CDR1 SGHAT, CDR2 FQNNGV. The CDR3 contains 15 residues.

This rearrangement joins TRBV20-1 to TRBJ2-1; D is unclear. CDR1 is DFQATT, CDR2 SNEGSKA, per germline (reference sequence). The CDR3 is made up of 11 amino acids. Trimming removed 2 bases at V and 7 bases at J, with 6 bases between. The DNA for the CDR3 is TGCAGTGCTAGACAGAGGAATGAGCAGTTCTTC. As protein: CSARQRNEQFF.

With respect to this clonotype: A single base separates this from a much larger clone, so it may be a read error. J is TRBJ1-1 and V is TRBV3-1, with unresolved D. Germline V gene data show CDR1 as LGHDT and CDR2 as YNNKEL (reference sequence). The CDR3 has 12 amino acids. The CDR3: CAGSQVSGEAFF. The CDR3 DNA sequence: TGTGCCGGCAGCCAAGTTTCTGGTGAAGCTTTCTTT.

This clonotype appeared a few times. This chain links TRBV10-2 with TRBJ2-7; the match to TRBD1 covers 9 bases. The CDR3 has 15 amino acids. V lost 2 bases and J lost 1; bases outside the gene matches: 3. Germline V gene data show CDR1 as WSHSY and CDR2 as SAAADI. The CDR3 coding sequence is TGCGCCAGCAGTGAGGAACAGGGGGCATCCTACGAGCAGTACTTC. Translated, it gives CASSEEQGASYEQYF.

The CDR3 loop reads CASSFDRSRGGYTF. DNA of the CDR3: TGTGCCAGCAGCTTCGACAGGTCCCGGGGGGGCTACACCTTC. The chain is built from TRBV7-9 and TRBJ1-2, with D possibly being TRBD1 (6 bases). Germline V CDR1 and CDR2: SEHNR, FQNEAQ (reference sequence). V was shortened by 3 bases and J by 8 bases, with 16 bases between the two germline ends. The CDR3 is 14 residues long.

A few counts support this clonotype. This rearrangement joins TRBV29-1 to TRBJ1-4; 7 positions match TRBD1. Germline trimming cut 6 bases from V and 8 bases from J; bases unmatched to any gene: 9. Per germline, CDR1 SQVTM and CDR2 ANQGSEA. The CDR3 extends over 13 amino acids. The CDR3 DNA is TGCAGCGTCGAGGACAGGTCGGCGGAAAAACTGTTTTTT. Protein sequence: CSVEDRSAEKLFF.

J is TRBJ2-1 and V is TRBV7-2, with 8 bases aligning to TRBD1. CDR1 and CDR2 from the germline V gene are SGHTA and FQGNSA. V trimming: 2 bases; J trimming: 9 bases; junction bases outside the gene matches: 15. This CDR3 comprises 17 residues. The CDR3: CASSLRFWDRKNGEQFF. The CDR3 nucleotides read TGTGCCAGCAGCTTAAGGTTCTGGGACAGGAAAAATGGTGAGCAGTTCTTC.

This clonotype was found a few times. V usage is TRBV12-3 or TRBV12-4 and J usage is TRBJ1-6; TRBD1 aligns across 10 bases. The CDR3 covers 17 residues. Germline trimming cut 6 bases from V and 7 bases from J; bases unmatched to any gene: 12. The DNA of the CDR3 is TGTGCCAGCAGCCACCGGGACAGGGGAAATTCAAATTCACCCCTCCACTTT. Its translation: CASSHRDRGNSNSPLHF.

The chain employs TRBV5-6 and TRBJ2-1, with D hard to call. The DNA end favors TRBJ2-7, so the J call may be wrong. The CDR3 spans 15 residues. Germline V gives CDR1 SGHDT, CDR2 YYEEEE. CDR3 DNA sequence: TGTGCCAGCAGCTTCGGGCGCCTCCCCTACAATGAGCAGTACTTC. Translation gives CASSFGRLPYNEQYF.

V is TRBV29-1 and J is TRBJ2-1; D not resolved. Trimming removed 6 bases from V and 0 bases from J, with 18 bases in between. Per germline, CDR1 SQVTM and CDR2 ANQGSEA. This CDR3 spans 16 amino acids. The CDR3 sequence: CSVRIVAKSSYNEQFF. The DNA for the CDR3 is TGCAGCGTCCGGATCGTCGCGAAAAGCTCCTACAATGAGCAGTTCTTC.